One sample yielded the 15 T cell receptor beta chains listed below, sequenced in a study of T cells in pancreatic ductal adenocarcinoma. Method: immunoSEQ multiplex PCR; TCRdb's copy keeps in-frame clones and lacks some. The repertoire has about 98,000 clones, about 95% of them found once; the top ten carry less than 4%. Surgery without prior neoadjuvant therapy was the treatment of the selected pancreatic ductal adenocarcinoma patients. The specimen sequenced was PBMCs. The receptors here all came from a human donor with pancreatic ductal adenocarcinoma.

The V call is TRBV9, the J call TRBJ2-1; D remains ambiguous. V lost 0 bases, J lost 2 bases, and 9 bases lay in between. The CDR3 sequence is 15 residues long. The germline V gene encodes CDR1 SGDLS and CDR2 YYNGEE. The CDR3 spells CASSVATGAYNEQFF. In nucleotides, the CDR3 is TGTGCCAGCAGCGTAGCTACCGGAGCCTACAATGAGCAGTTCTTC.

The V and J genes are TRBV30 and TRBJ2-1; D gene unclear. Trimming took off 2 bases at V and 2 bases at J, with 10 bases between the two ends. This CDR3 has 14 residues. The germline V gene has CDR1 GTSNPN and CDR2 SVGIG (reference sequence). The CDR3 coding sequence is TGTGCCTGGAGTTTTGGCTTTACCTACAATGAGCAGTTCTTC. Amino acids: CAWSFGFTYNEQFF. Full variable domain (rest looked up from reference TRBV30 and TRBJ2-1): SQTIHQWPATLVQPVGSPLSLECTVEGTSNPNLYWYRQAAGRGLQLLFYSVGIGQISSEVPQNLSASRPQDRQFILSSKKLLLSDSGFYLCAWSFGFTYNEQFFGPGTRLTVL.

V is TRBV19 and J is TRBJ2-2; 14 bases align to TRBD2. The J segment lost 6 bases and the V segment lost 5 bases, leaving 11 bases of the junction unmatched. In germline, CDR1 is LNHDA, CDR2 SQIVND (reference sequence). The CDR3 spans 18 residues. CDR3 nucleotides: TGTGCCAGTAGTCCCCAGGGCGGGACTAGCGGGAGTTCCGGGGAGCTGTTTTTT. It codes for CASSPQGGTSGSSGELFF.

The V call is TRBV28, the J call TRBJ2-2; TRBD2 matches 14 bases. Looked up from germline, CDR1 is MDHEN and CDR2 is SYDVKM. The CDR3 is made up of 16 amino acids. V lost 6 bases, J lost 7 bases, and 7 bases stayed unmatched. The CDR3 sequence is CASSSGLAGGRGELFF. CDR3 coding DNA: TGTGCCAGCAGCTCAGGACTAGCGGGAGGCCGCGGGGAGCTGTTTTTT.

The V and J genes are TRBV5-1 and TRBJ1-4; D gene uncertain. Germline loops: CDR1 SGHRS, CDR2 YFSETQ. CDR3 length equals 14 residues. The ends were cut back, 2 bases at V and 5 bases at J, with 10 bases in the middle. As DNA, the CDR3 is TGCGCCAGCAGCTTAAATGAGCTGAATGAAAAACTGTTTTTT. Its translation: CASSLNELNEKLFF.

The CDR3 region has the DNA TGTGCCAGCAGTTTACCCGTACAAGAGACCCAGTACTTC. Protein sequence: CASSLPVQETQYF. This sequence joins TRBV28 and TRBJ2-5; no reliable D call. Trimming left V 2 bases short and J 2 bases short, with 6 bases between. The CDR3 loop spans 13 amino acids. Per germline, CDR1 MDHEN and CDR2 SYDVKM. Complete variable domain (other parts from reference TRBV28 and TRBJ2-5): DVKVTQSSRYLVKRTGEKVFLECVQDMDHENMFWYRQDPGLGLRLIYFSYDVKMKEKGDIPEGYSVSREKKERFSLILESASTNQTSMYLCASSLPVQETQYFGPGTRLLVL.

V gene TRBV28 combines with J gene TRBJ2-3; D is possibly TRBD2 (5 bases). Germline assignment: CDR1 MDHEN and CDR2 SYDVKM. Trimming left V 6 bases short and J 6 bases short, with 7 bases between. The CDR3 contains 11 residues. This CDR3 is CASRWRDTQYF. CDR3 nucleotides: TGTGCCAGCAGGTGGAGGGATACGCAGTATTTT.

J is TRBJ2-1 and V is TRBV28; 9 nucleotides line up with TRBD2. V was pared by 2 bases and J by 2 bases, with 7 bases of the junction left unmatched. Per germline, CDR1 MDHEN and CDR2 SYDVKM. The CDR3 has 17 amino acids. In DNA form, the CDR3 reads TGTGCCAGCAGTTTAGGGAAGGCGGGAGGGACCTACAATGAGCAGTTCTTC. Residues: CASSLGKAGGTYNEQFF. Looking up the rest from reference TRBV28 and TRBJ2-1 gives the full variable domain: DVKVTQSSRYLVKRTGEKVFLECVQDMDHENMFWYRQDPGLGLRLIYFSYDVKMKEKGDIPEGYSVSREKKERFSLILESASTNQTSMYLCASSLGKAGGTYNEQFFGPGTRLTVL.

The V gene is TRBV5-1, the J gene TRBJ1-2; TRBD1 matches 8 bases. The CDR3 covers 15 residues. Looked up from germline, CDR1 is SGHRS and CDR2 is YFSETQ. J was trimmed by 4 bases and V by 5 bases; bases with no gene match: 10. As DNA, the CDR3 is TGCGCCAGCAGTTACATGCAGGGGGCCGCCTATGGCTACACCTTC. This translates into CASSYMQGAAYGYTF.

The chain uses TRBV5-5 and TRBJ2-5, with D possibly being TRBD1 (6 bases). This CDR3 contains 14 residues. Trimming stripped 4 bases from V and 1 base from J, with 11 bases between. The V gene's germline CDR1 is SGHKS and CDR2 YYEKEE (reference sequence). CDR3 amino acids: CASSAGQFQETQYF. The DNA for the CDR3 is TGTGCCAGCAGCGCTGGACAGTTCCAAGAGACCCAGTACTTC.

This chain links TRBV2 with TRBJ2-1, with TRBD1 matching over 8 bases. The CDR3 contains 15 residues. With V trimmed by 6 bases and J by 7 bases, 11 bases remained unmatched. Germline V lookup: CDR1 SNHLY, CDR2 FYNNEI. The CDR3 region is CASRTPGGRGNEQFF. The CDR3 DNA is TGTGCCAGCAGGACCCCAGGGGGCCGGGGGAATGAGCAGTTCTTC.

The chain uses TRBV9 and TRBJ1-3; D remains unclear. V was trimmed by 0 bases and J by 2 bases, leaving 6 bases between them. Germline V gene data show CDR1 as SGDLS and CDR2 as YYNGEE. This CDR3 is 14 amino acids long. The CDR3 DNA follows: TGTGCCAGCAGCGTAGGATCTACTGGAAACACCATATATTTT. Translating it yields CASSVGSTGNTIYF.

This chain uses TRBV4-2 with TRBJ2-7; D is possibly TRBD2 (6 bases). The V and J ends lost 5 bases and 2 bases respectively, with 19 bases between them. Germline-derived CDR1 and CDR2 are LGHNA and YNFKEQ. The CDR3 has 16 residues. In DNA, the CDR3 is TGTGCCAGCAGCAGCTCGGGGCGGACGGGAGCCTACGAGCAGTACTTC. It specifies CASSSSGRTGAYEQYF.

The chain is built from TRBV2 and TRBJ1-5; D possibly corresponds to TRBD1 (5 bases). Germline V gene lookup returns CDR1 SNHLY and CDR2 FYNNEI. The length of the CDR3 is 14 residues. V shed 6 bases and J shed 4 bases, with 13 bases lying between them. The DNA for the CDR3 is TGTGCCAGCAGATCACAGGCCCATAATCAGCCCCAGCATTTT. Protein product: CASRSQAHNQPQHF.

The chain has TRBV11-2 and TRBJ2-2, with D perhaps matching TRBD1 (6 bases). Trimming left V 6 bases short and J 3 bases short, with 17 bases between. This CDR3 is built from 16 residues. Germline V gene data show CDR1 as SGHAT and CDR2 as FQNNGV. The CDR3 DNA reads as TGTGCCAGCAGGCGCCACCAGGGGTTGTACACCGGGGAGCTGTTTTTT. Protein: CASRRHQGLYTGELFF.